What follows are 26 T cell receptor beta chains derived from one specimen sequenced in a study of glioma-infiltrating T cells after dendritic cell vaccination. Sequenced by immunoSEQ multiplex PCR; TCRdb stores in-frame clones only, minus some. The table lists fewer than 25,000 clones, 89% of them singletons, with around 2.9% in the top ten. Regarding time point: after dendritic cell vaccination, including at tumor progression/relapse. Sample: blood, taken after dendritic cell vaccination. The receptors come from a human donor with glioblastoma.

J is TRBJ2-3 and V is TRBV4-2; tentatively, D is TRBD2 (6 bases). The ends were cut back, 0 bases at V and 4 bases at J, with 17 bases in the middle. The CDR3 sequence is 17 residues long. CDR1 and CDR2 (germline): LGHNA, YNFKEQ. As DNA, the CDR3 is TGTGCCAGCAGCCAAGATGGAACGGGGGAAGGATCAGATACGCAGTATTTT. Protein: CASSQDGTGEGSDTQYF.

The rearrangement joins TRBV10-3 to TRBJ1-4; 7 bases align to TRBD1. The V and J ends lost 5 bases and 3 bases, in that order; junction bases with no gene match: 9. From germline, CDR1 is ENHRY and CDR2 SYGVKD. There are 16 residues in the CDR3. DNA of the CDR3: TGTGCCATCAGTACCGACCCGGACAGGTCTAATGAAAAACTGTTTTTT. As protein: CAISTDPDRSNEKLFF.

The CDR3 region is CASSYSTGVPSYEQYF. Here the CDR3 DNA reads TGTGCCAGCAGTTACTCCACAGGGGTACCTTCCTACGAGCAGTACTTC. This chain connects TRBV6-5 to TRBJ2-5, with 7 bases fitting TRBD1. The DNA end is a closer match to TRBJ2-7, so the J assignment may be wrong. CDR3 size: 16 residues. The germline V gene has CDR1 MNHEY and CDR2 SVGAGI.

This clone was observed a single time. The chain carries TRBV11-2 and TRBJ2-2; 8 bases align to TRBD1. J was trimmed by 7 bases and V by 1 base; bases with no gene match: 8. CDR1 SGHAT and CDR2 FQNNGV come from the germline V gene. The CDR3 sequence is 16 residues long. The CDR3 loop reads CASSLATGGQGGELFF. DNA for the CDR3: TGTGCCAGCAGCTTAGCCACAGGGGGACAAGGCGGGGAGCTGTTTTTT.

The chain recombines TRBV28 with TRBJ1-5, with TRBD1 matching 7 bases. Per the germline V gene, CDR1 is MDHEN and CDR2 is SYDVKM. There are 16 residues in the CDR3. V shed 2 bases, J shed 0 bases, and the junction held 4 bases outside the gene matches. The CDR3 sequence: CASSLPTGFSNQPQHF. The CDR3 DNA sequence: TGTGCCAGCAGTTTACCGACAGGGTTTAGCAATCAGCCCCAGCATTTT.

The J gene is TRBJ2-7, the V gene TRBV7-8, with 7 bases lining up with TRBD1. The CDR3 consists of 17 residues. V was clipped by 5 bases and J by 1 base; unmatched bases: 14. CDR1 is SGHVS and CDR2 is FQNEAQ in the germline V gene. The CDR3 DNA sequence: TGTGCCAGCAGCCAACCGGGCCAGGGGGTAATATCCTACGAGCAGTACTTC. As protein: CASSQPGQGVISYEQYF.

CDR3 bases: TGTGCCAGCAGCTCCCAAACAGGGTCCTACGAGCAGTACTTC. Its protein product is CASSSQTGSYEQYF. The chain recombines TRBV7-2 with TRBJ2-7; perhaps TRBD1 as D (6 bases). Germline V gene data show CDR1 as SGHTA and CDR2 as FQGNSA. The CDR3 runs to 14 residues. Trimming removed 4 bases at V and 1 base at J, with 11 bases between. The whole variable domain, remainder taken from reference TRBV7-2 and TRBJ2-7, is GAGVSQSPSNKVTEKGKDVELRCDPISGHTALYWYRQSLGQGLEFLIYFQGNSAPDKSGLPSDRFSAERTGGSVSTLTIQRTQQEDSAVYLCASSSQTGSYEQYFGPGTRLTVT.

The V gene is TRBV6-1, the J gene TRBJ2-5; 9 positions agree with TRBD2. In germline, CDR1 is MNHNS, CDR2 SASEGT. The CDR3 is made up of 15 amino acids. J gave up 2 bases and V 0 bases, and 1 base lay outside the gene matches. CDR3 amino acids: CASSEASGGQETQYF. CDR3 bases: TGTGCCAGCAGTGAAGCTAGCGGGGGACAAGAGACCCAGTACTTC.

V and J are TRBV5-1 and TRBJ1-2, with 7 bases lining up with TRBD1. The CDR3 loop spans 14 amino acids. In germline, CDR1 is SGHRS, CDR2 YFSETQ. Trimming cost V 4 bases and J 8 bases; bases outside gene matches: 11. CDR3: CASSLPGTASGYTF. The CDR3 DNA is TGCGCCAGCAGCCTGCCCGGGACAGCGAGCGGCTACACCTTC. The full variable domain, rest sourced from reference TRBV5-1 and TRBJ1-2, is KAGVTQTPRYLIKTRGQQVTLSCSPISGHRSVSWYQQTPGQGLQFLFEYFSETQRNKGNFPGRFSGRQFSNSRSEMNVSTLELGDSALYLCASSLPGTASGYTFGSGTRLTVV.

The rearrangement uses TRBV10-2 and TRBJ2-5; possible D gene TRBD2, 6 bases. Germline V gene data show CDR1 as WSHSY and CDR2 as SAAADI. CDR3 length equals 13 residues. Trimming removed 3 bases from V and 9 bases from J, with 14 bases in between. CDR3 nucleotide sequence: TGCGCCAGCAGTGACAGGACTACGGACCCCCAGTACTTC. Translating gives CASSDRTTDPQYF.

The chain links TRBV6-6 to TRBJ2-7, with 9 bases aligning to TRBD2. J gave up 4 bases and V 5 bases, and 6 bases lay outside the gene matches. The CDR3 loop spans 14 amino acids. CDR1 and CDR2 (germline): MNHNY, SVGAGI (reference sequence). The CDR3 DNA reads TGTGCCAGCAGTGTCACTAGCGGGCTGTACGAGCAGTACTTC. Translation gives CASSVTSGLYEQYF.

The rearrangement joins TRBV5-8 to TRBJ1-5; D uncertain. CDR3 length equals 15 residues. V lost 5 bases and J 0 bases, leaving 12 bases between the germline ends. The germline CDR1 and CDR2 sequences are SGHTS and YDEGEE. CDR3 sequence reads: CASRLAEYSNQPQHF. The CDR3 DNA follows: TGTGCCAGCAGGCTTGCGGAATATAGCAATCAGCCCCAGCATTTT.

The chain employs TRBV13 and TRBJ1-3; 9 bases agree with TRBD1. The V gene's germline CDR1 is PRHDT and CDR2 FYEKMQ (reference sequence). V trimming: 1 base; J trimming: 0 bases; junction bases outside the gene matches: 10. The CDR3 has 19 residues. In DNA, the CDR3 is TGTGCCAGCAGCTTAGCCGAGGACAGGGGCACCTTCTCTGGAAACACCATATATTTT. This codes for CASSLAEDRGTFSGNTIYF.

This sequence joins TRBV10-3 and TRBJ2-2, with 8 nucleotides matching TRBD2. CDR3 length: 16 residues. The germline V gene encodes CDR1 ENHRY and CDR2 SYGVKD. V lost 6 bases and J lost 1; bases outside the gene matches: 7. The CDR3 DNA follows: TGTGCCATCAGGATTGGACTAGCTAGGAACACCGGGGAGCTGTTTTTT. Translating it yields CAIRIGLARNTGELFF.

The chain is built from TRBV6-4 and TRBJ1-1; D ambiguous. The CDR3 runs to 14 residues. Germline values: CDR1 MRHNA, CDR2 SNTAGT. V lost 7 bases, J lost 1 base, and 13 bases lay in between. CDR3 residues: CASTRESGNTEAFF. CDR3 in DNA: TGTGCCAGCACGAGAGAATCCGGGAACACTGAAGCTTTCTTT.

The rearrangement uses TRBV6-1 and TRBJ2-7; a weak D match, TRBD2 (7 bases). The CDR3 spans 13 residues. Germline assignment: CDR1 MNHNS and CDR2 SASEGT. V lost 4 bases to trimming and J lost 5 bases, with 12 bases between them. The CDR3 bases are TGTGCCAGCAGTGTAGGGGGAGGGAACGAGCAGTACTTC. Amino acid sequence: CASSVGGGNEQYF.

The CDR3: CASGGQGVSGYTF. Here the CDR3 DNA reads TGTGCCAGCGGCGGACAGGGGGTGTCGGGCTACACCTTC. The chain is built from TRBV19 and TRBJ1-2; 10 nucleotides align to TRBD1. Unmatched junction bases numbered 9, after V lost 9 bases and J lost 8 bases. CDR1 is LNHDA and CDR2 is SQIVND in the germline V gene (reference sequence). CDR3 size: 13 residues.

The chain has TRBV2 and TRBJ2-5; TRBD2 matches at 10 bases. The CDR3 is 13 amino acids. CDR1 SNHLY and CDR2 FYNNEI come from the germline V gene. Trimming removed 11 bases from V and 5 bases from J; junction bases left unmatched: 8. This CDR3 is CAASTSGMETQYF. In DNA, the CDR3 is TGTGCCGCGTCAACTAGCGGGATGGAGACCCAGTACTTC.

As DNA, the CDR3 is TGTGCCAGTAGTATAGCGGGGAACACCGGGGAGCTGTTTTTT. Residues: CASSIAGNTGELFF. The chain couples TRBV19 to TRBJ2-2; D unresolved. This CDR3 comprises 14 residues. V lost 1 base, J lost 1 base, and 4 bases lay in between. Germline V gene lookup returns CDR1 LNHDA and CDR2 SQIVND (reference sequence).

The CDR3 is CASIEFGQGQRGGYGYTF. DNA for the CDR3: TGTGCCAGCATCGAATTTGGACAGGGGCAGCGGGGCGGCTATGGCTACACCTTC. The J gene is TRBJ1-2, the V gene TRBV27; TRBD1 matches 9 bases. The CDR3 runs 18 residues. CDR1 MNHEY and CDR2 SMNVEV come from the germline V gene (reference sequence). Germline trimming cut 7 bases from V and 4 bases from J; bases unmatched to any gene: 19.

The chain carries TRBV9 and TRBJ1-2, with D maybe TRBD1 (6 bases). The CDR3 has 16 amino acids. Germline CDR1 SGDLS, CDR2 YYNGEE. V lost 1 base and J lost 2, with 15 bases in between. CDR3 in DNA: TGTGCCAGCAGCGTACCGACAGGACCGATCAACTATGGCTACACCTTC. Protein product: CASSVPTGPINYGYTF.

The chain couples TRBV5-1 to TRBJ2-1; maybe TRBD1 (7 bases). The V end was cut by 4 bases, the J end by 4 bases, with 18 bases between. Germline V gene sequence: CDR1 SGHRS, CDR2 YFSETQ. The CDR3 extends over 16 amino acids. The CDR3 region has the DNA TGCGCCAGCAGCCGCGCGGGGACAGCGGTGTACAATGAGCAGTTCTTC. Its translation is CASSRAGTAVYNEQFF.

The V call is TRBV10-1, the J call TRBJ2-3, with D possibly TRBD1 on 6 matching bases. The V gene's germline CDR1 is WNHNN and CDR2 SYGVQD (reference sequence). The CDR3 consists of 16 residues. V lost 2 bases and J lost 2, with 14 bases in between. The CDR3 nucleotides read TGCGCCAGCAGTGAGCGGGCAGGGGTTATCACAGATACGCAGTATTTT. Protein product: CASSERAGVITDTQYF.

The J gene is TRBJ1-4, the V gene TRBV5-5; the D is unclear. The CDR3 consists of 14 residues. Trimming took off 7 bases at V and 4 bases at J, with 14 bases between the two ends. Germline V gives CDR1 SGHKS, CDR2 YYEKEE (reference sequence). The CDR3: CASSPGTNNEKLFF. The CDR3 DNA reads as TGTGCCAGCTCTCCGGGTACGAATAATGAAAAACTGTTTTTT. The full variable domain, completed using reference TRBV5-5 and TRBJ1-4, is DAGVTQSPTHLIKTRGQQVTLRCSPISGHKSVSWYQQVLGQGPQFIFQYYEKEERGRGNFPDRFSARQFPNYSSELNVNALLLGDSALYLCASSPGTNNEKLFFGSGTQLSVL.

This chain uses TRBV11-1 with TRBJ1-1; D remains ambiguous. The CDR3 sequence is 14 residues long. V was trimmed by 1 base and J by 0 bases, leaving 6 bases between them. Germline values: CDR1 SGHAT, CDR2 FQDESV (reference sequence). This CDR3 is CASSLGRVNTEAFF. CDR3 nucleotide sequence: TGTGCCAGCAGCTTAGGACGGGTGAACACTGAAGCTTTCTTT.

The chain has TRBV4-1 and TRBJ2-3, with D uncertain. This CDR3 has 15 residues. The V end lost 5 bases, the J end lost 2 bases, and 14 bases lay between the germline ends. Germline V gene data show CDR1 as MGHRA and CDR2 as YSYEKL. The CDR3, as DNA: TGCGCCAGCAGCAGGTCCACCGACTTCACAGATACGCAGTATTTT. Protein product: CASSRSTDFTDTQYF.